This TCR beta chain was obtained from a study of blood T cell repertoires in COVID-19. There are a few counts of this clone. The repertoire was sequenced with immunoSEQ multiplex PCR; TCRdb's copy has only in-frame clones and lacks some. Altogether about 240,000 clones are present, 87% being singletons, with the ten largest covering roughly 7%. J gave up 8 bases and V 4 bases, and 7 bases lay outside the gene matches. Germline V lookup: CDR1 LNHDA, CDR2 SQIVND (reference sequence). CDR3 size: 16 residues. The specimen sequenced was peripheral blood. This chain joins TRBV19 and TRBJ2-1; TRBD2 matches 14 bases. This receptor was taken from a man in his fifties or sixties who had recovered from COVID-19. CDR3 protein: CASSTRLAGGPDEQFF. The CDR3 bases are TGTGCCAGTAGTACTCGACTAGCGGGGGGGCCCGATGAGCAGTTCTTC.